These 26 T cell receptor beta chains came from one sample sequenced in a study of shared clonotypes between healthy human individuals. Sequencing used immunoSEQ multiplex PCR; TCRdb keeps in-frame clones, though not all of them. The sample shows 730,000 or so clones, 60% to 80% of them seen only once. The sample consisted of memory CD4+ T cells sorted from blood. The subset denotes: CD45RA-negative fraction. The receptors derive from a woman aged 25 to 45 in good health.

V usage is TRBV28 and J usage is TRBJ2-1; TRBD2 aligns across 12 bases. CDR1 and CDR2 (germline): MDHEN, SYDVKM. There are 16 residues in the CDR3. V was pared by 5 bases and J by 4 bases, with 6 bases of the junction left unmatched. The CDR3 loop is CASSIRLAGEYNEQFF. DNA for the CDR3: TGTGCCAGCAGTATCCGACTAGCGGGGGAATACAATGAGCAGTTCTTC.

The J gene is TRBJ1-2, the V gene TRBV5-8; TRBD1 is a possible D gene (6 bases). Germline V lookup: CDR1 SGHTS, CDR2 YDEGEE. Trimming cost V 2 bases and J 6 bases, with 11 bases left between them. The CDR3 is 13 residues long. As DNA, the CDR3 is TGTGCCAGCAGCTTCGGAACAGGGAATGGCTACACCTTC. It yields the protein CASSFGTGNGYTF.

The chain uses TRBV5-1 and TRBJ2-5; TRBD1 is a possible D gene (6 bases). Germline V CDR1 and CDR2: SGHRS, YFSETQ. With 3 bases removed from V and 1 base from J, the gap between germline ends came to 16 bases. This CDR3 contains 16 residues. This CDR3 is CASSWGHGAGQETQYF. CDR3 nucleotide sequence: TGCGCCAGCAGCTGGGGGCATGGTGCGGGCCAAGAGACCCAGTACTTC.

The rearrangement joins TRBV7-2 to TRBJ1-2, with D tentatively TRBD1 (5 bases). Germline V gives CDR1 SGHTA, CDR2 FQGNSA. V gave up 2 bases and J gave up 0 bases, with 19 bases separating them. This CDR3 is 18 amino acids long. The CDR3 loop is CASSLTSTVFPTNYGYTF. CDR3 DNA sequence: TGTGCCAGCAGCTTAACGTCGACAGTTTTCCCTACTAACTATGGCTACACCTTC.

V gene TRBV4-2 combines with J gene TRBJ1-3; maybe TRBD1 (6 bases). V shed 4 bases and J shed 2 bases, with 18 bases lying between them. CDR3 size: 17 residues. In germline, CDR1 is LGHNA, CDR2 YNFKEQ. The CDR3 DNA sequence: TGTGCCAGCAGCCCAGCCGGGACACCATCCGCTGGAAACACCATATATTTT. Translated: CASSPAGTPSAGNTIYF.

The V and J genes are TRBV27 and TRBJ2-1; 7 bases match TRBD2. Germline-derived CDR1 and CDR2 are MNHEY and SMNVEV (reference sequence). Trimming cost V 0 bases and J 10 bases; bases outside gene matches: 6. The CDR3 is made up of 14 amino acids. CDR3 region: CASSLSNGGGEQFF. CDR3 bases: TGTGCCAGCAGTTTATCGAATGGGGGAGGGGAGCAGTTCTTC.

The chain combines TRBV5-1 with TRBJ2-7; D unresolved. Per the germline V gene, CDR1 is SGHRS and CDR2 is YFSETQ. The ends were cut back, 4 bases at V and 7 bases at J, with 12 bases in the middle. This CDR3 is built from 12 residues. Here the CDR3 DNA reads TGCGCCAGCAGCGAAGGTGGTGGGGAGCAGTACTTC. This sequence encodes CASSEGGGEQYF.

The chain links TRBV19 to TRBJ2-5; 10 positions match TRBD1. V gave up 3 bases and J gave up 5 bases; unmatched junction bases: 9. The CDR3 covers 16 residues. Germline CDR1 LNHDA, CDR2 SQIVND (reference sequence). CDR3 sequence reads: CASSIWRTGGRETQYF. DNA of the CDR3: TGTGCCAGTAGTATCTGGAGGACAGGGGGTAGGGAGACCCAGTACTTC.

A few counts support this clone. This chain connects TRBV29-1 to TRBJ2-7; unclear D gene. Germline CDR1 SQVTM, CDR2 ANQGSEA. The V end lost 4 bases, the J end lost 5 bases, and 9 bases lay between the germline ends. The CDR3 contains 11 residues. The CDR3 loop reads CSVGLGHEQYF. CDR3 sequence (DNA): TGCAGCGTTGGTCTGGGCCACGAGCAGTACTTC.

The chain uses TRBV28 and TRBJ1-5; the D gene is possibly TRBD1 (6 bases). V was pared by 1 base and J by 2 bases, with 18 bases between. CDR1 and CDR2 from the germline V gene are MDHEN and SYDVKM. CDR3 length: 18 amino acids. The CDR3 reads CASSLLRGGLLGNQPQHF. CDR3 DNA: TGTGCCAGCAGTTTATTAAGAGGGGGGCTTCTGGGCAATCAGCCCCAGCATTTT.

The genes are TRBV6-6 and TRBJ1-5; 7 nucleotides align to TRBD1. This CDR3 has 15 residues. V shed 6 bases and J 2 bases; nucleotides not matched to a gene: 7. From germline, CDR1 is MNHNY and CDR2 SVGAGI (reference sequence). This chain's CDR3 is CASRAGGGGNQPQHF. The CDR3, as DNA: TGTGCCAGCAGGGCAGGGGGAGGTGGCAATCAGCCCCAGCATTTT.

V usage is TRBV27 and J usage is TRBJ2-5; TRBD2 agrees at 8 bases. The end of the DNA fits TRBJ2-7 better, so the J call may be wrong. The germline gives CDR1 MNHEY, CDR2 SMNVEV (reference sequence). The CDR3 contains 13 residues. CDR3 DNA sequence: TGTGCCAGCCAGGGTAGCGGGAAGTACGAGCAGTACTTC. This codes for CASQGSGKYEQYF.

The V and J genes are TRBV7-2 and TRBJ1-5; D not resolved. Germline loops: CDR1 SGHTA, CDR2 FQGNSA. This CDR3 region has 12 residues. V was clipped by 4 bases and J by 5 bases, with 6 bases between them. The CDR3: CASSSMDQPQHF. CDR3 bases: TGTGCCAGCAGCTCTATGGATCAGCCCCAGCATTTT.

In the case of this clone: Other nucleotide sequences from this sample produce the same CDR3. The CDR3, as DNA: TGTGCCAGCAGTTTAAGAGGACAGGGGCCAGAGACCCAGTACTTC. Amino acid sequence: CASSLRGQGPETQYF. This chain links TRBV27 with TRBJ2-5; TRBD1 agrees at 9 bases. Germline-derived CDR1 and CDR2 are MNHEY and SMNVEV (reference sequence). Trimming took 2 bases from V and 4 from J; bases not matched to a gene: 5. The CDR3 runs 15 residues.

The rearrangement joins TRBV5-1 to TRBJ2-7, with a possible D match to TRBD2 (5 bases). Looked up from germline, CDR1 is SGHRS and CDR2 is YFSETQ. Trimming took off 1 base at V and 4 bases at J, with 18 bases between the two ends. This CDR3 has 16 residues. CDR3 residues: CASSLSFGGPGYEQYF. CDR3 bases: TGCGCCAGCAGCTTGTCTTTTGGCGGGCCCGGGTACGAGCAGTACTTC.

This clone was seen a few times. DNA for the CDR3: TGTGCCAGCAGCCAATTTAACCCTCCAACTCAGCCCCAGCATTTT. Its translation: CASSQFNPPTQPQHF. The chain uses TRBV16 and TRBJ1-5; D gene uncertain. CDR3 length: 15 residues. Germline-derived CDR1 and CDR2 are KGHSY and FQNENV. Trimming stripped 1 base from V and 6 bases from J, with 13 bases between.

CDR3 coding DNA: TGTGCCACCAGCAGAGCTGGGTTCCCAGGGCGGGAGACCCAGTACTTC. Residues: CATSRAGFPGRETQYF. This chain joins TRBV15 and TRBJ2-5, with D tentatively TRBD1 (5 bases). With 1 base removed from V and 5 bases from J, the gap between germline ends came to 17 bases. Germline V gives CDR1 LNHNV, CDR2 YYDKDF (reference sequence). The CDR3 length is 16 residues.

This chain's CDR3 is CASRTSGSAGELFF. CDR3 in DNA: TGTGCCAGTCGGACTAGCGGGAGTGCCGGGGAGCTGTTTTTT. The chain is built from TRBV28 and TRBJ2-2, with 13 bases that match TRBD2. Germline lookup yields CDR1 MDHEN and CDR2 SYDVKM. The CDR3 has 14 amino acids. V trimming: 9 bases; J trimming: 6 bases; junction bases outside the gene matches: 4.

The rearrangement joins TRBV7-9 to TRBJ1-2, with 7 nucleotides matching TRBD1. Unmatched junction bases numbered 4, after V lost 3 bases and J lost 3 bases. The CDR3 runs to 14 residues. The V gene's germline CDR1 is SEHNR and CDR2 FQNEAQ (reference sequence). In DNA, the CDR3 is TGTGCCAGCAGCTTCGGTCAGGGGGACTATGGCTACACCTTC. The encoded protein is CASSFGQGDYGYTF.

The V call is TRBV23-1, the J call TRBJ1-4, with a possible D match to TRBD1 (5 bases). TRBV23-1 belongs to the ORF category, with a function that is uncertain. CDR3 length: 15 residues. Trimming stripped 7 bases from V and 8 bases from J, with 20 bases between. In nucleotides, the CDR3 is TGCGCCAGCACCCGAATAGGGGCGCGGTGGGAAAAACTGTTTTTT. Translated: CASTRIGARWEKLFF.

This clone was recorded a few times. The V call is TRBV5-4, the J call TRBJ2-7; D is possibly TRBD1 (6 bases). Germline V gene lookup returns CDR1 SGHNT and CDR2 YYREEE (reference sequence). Deletions cut 2 bases from V and 6 bases from J, with 18 bases between. The CDR3 consists of 15 residues. The CDR3 DNA follows: TGTGCCAGCAGCTTTGTCGGAGACAGGCGGCCCGAGCAGTACTTC. It specifies CASSFVGDRRPEQYF.

The CDR3 sequence: CAWREILRTARSPLHF. In DNA form, the CDR3 reads TGTGCCTGGAGAGAAATCCTCAGGACAGCTCGGTCACCCCTCCACTTT. The chain links TRBV30 to TRBJ1-6, with D possibly TRBD1 on 6 matching bases. Per germline, CDR1 GTSNPN and CDR2 SVGIG (reference sequence). The V end lost 3 bases, the J end lost 10 bases, and 22 bases lay between the germline ends. The CDR3 has 16 residues.

Points on this clone: Distinct nucleotide sequences in the sample also encode this CDR3. CDR3 bases: TGTGCCAGCTCACCCACAGCCAGCTCTGGAAACACCATATATTTT. Its translation: CASSPTASSGNTIYF. The chain is built from TRBV18 and TRBJ1-3; no clear D gene. This CDR3 is built from 15 residues. V was cut by 3 bases and J by 0 bases, with 9 bases left in between. Germline loops: CDR1 KGHSH, CDR2 LQKENI.

The rearrangement uses TRBV20-1 and TRBJ2-1; no firm D call. The CDR3 is 11 amino acids. Germline V CDR1 and CDR2: DFQATT, SNEGSKA (reference sequence). V lost 0 bases, J lost 15 bases, and 12 bases lay in between. As DNA, the CDR3 is TGCAGTGCTAGAGACGGAGTTGATCGGTTCTTC. It encodes CSARDGVDRFF.

The genes are TRBV29-1 and TRBJ2-1, with 10 bases lining up with TRBD2. This CDR3 has 14 amino acids. The germline V gene has CDR1 SQVTM and CDR2 ANQGSEA. The V gene end was trimmed by 3 bases and the J gene end by 15 bases; junction bases not matched to a gene: 14. The CDR3 sequence is CSVDASGSTRQPFF. The CDR3 DNA is TGCAGCGTTGACGCTAGCGGGAGTACCCGGCAGCCGTTCTTC.

This rearrangement joins TRBV18 to TRBJ2-7, with 7 bases aligning to TRBD1. TRBJ2-5 explains the end of the DNA better; the J call may be wrong. Germline CDR1 is KGHSH and CDR2 is LQKENI. CDR3 size: 14 residues. CDR3 residues: CASSPTGTAVTQYF. As DNA, the CDR3 is TGTGCCAGCTCACCGACCGGGACAGCGGTGACCCAGTACTTC.